Included here is one TCR beta chain sequence, with context. Its antigen remains unknown. The entry originates in a study of a mutant IDH1 vaccine in newly diagnosed glioma. Study-wide points: There were vaccine-induced immune responses in roughly 93% of the patients. Pseudoprogression seemed unlinked to shifts in top peripheral T cell clonotypes.

Trimming left V 7 bases short and J 3 bases short, with 15 bases between. Germline assignment: CDR1 LGHNT and CDR2 FRNRAP. The CDR3 loop spans 14 amino acids. Produced via immunoSEQ multiplex PCR; TCRdb's table is partial and in-frame only. Of tens of thousands of clones in the sample, roughly 80% were seen once. As for time point: week 47, end of study. Vaccinated patients received 300 ug of mutant IDH1 20-mer peptide per dose, with topical imiquimod. The starting material was PBMCs, obtained from a glioma patient whose treatment included an IDH1 peptide vaccine. The sequence was obtained from a woman in her thirties with glioma. Some clones in this sample may be carry-over from other donors' samples. The V gene is TRBV12-5, the J gene TRBJ1-2; D remains ambiguous. This CDR3 is CASALGGFDYGYTF. DNA for the CDR3: TGTGCTAGTGCCCTCGGCGGTTTTGACTATGGCTACACCTTC.